The next 16 T cell receptor beta chains were all read from a single sample in a study of response to subunit inactivated influenza vaccine. MiXCR was run by TCRdb on the RT-PCR reads, yielding one entry per CDR3 protein. The sample includes 250,000 to 350,000 distinct CDR3 sequences, around 20% of them seen just once. Sequences were derived from PBMCs from blood, sampled less than 22 months after vaccination. Receptors were obtained from a man between 50 and 69 years old who received an inactivated influenza vaccine.

This clonotype was picked up one time. This rearrangement joins TRBV13 to TRBJ1-2; weak D call: TRBD1 (5 bases). V gave up 3 bases and J gave up 4 bases, with 12 bases separating them. Looked up from germline, CDR1 is PRHDT and CDR2 is FYEKMQ (reference sequence). This CDR3 has 14 residues. CDR3 DNA sequence: TGTGCCAGCAGCTTTGCCGGGGGTACCTATGGCTACACCTTC. Encoded protein: CASSFAGGTYGYTF.

This clonotype was counted a few times. The chain combines TRBV12-3 or TRBV12-4 with TRBJ1-2; D unresolved. V was clipped by 3 bases and J by 1 base, with 12 bases between them. CDR3 size: 15 residues. The CDR3 region has the DNA TGTGCCAGCAGTTTGAGGAGCCCTTTTAACTATGGCTACACCTTC. Protein sequence: CASSLRSPFNYGYTF.

The sample holds a few counts of this clonotype. V gene TRBV24-1 combines with J gene TRBJ2-2, with D unclear. V lost 3 bases, J lost 1 base, and 8 bases lay in between. This CDR3 contains 15 residues. Germline V CDR1 and CDR2: KGHDR, SFDVKD. The CDR3 nucleotides read TGTGCCACCAGTGATACCACCCTGAACACCGGGGAGCTGTTTTTT. Protein sequence: CATSDTTLNTGELFF.

This clonotype was seen a handful of times. The V call is TRBV5-1, the J call TRBJ1-1; 7 positions match TRBD1. The CDR3 has 15 amino acids. The germline V gene has CDR1 SGHRS and CDR2 YFSETQ. V shed 4 bases, J shed 7 bases, and the junction held 13 bases outside the gene matches. In nucleotides, the CDR3 is TGCGCCAGCAGCACACGACAGGGAGAATCCCTTGAAGCTTTCTTT. It encodes CASSTRQGESLEAFF.

The J gene is TRBJ1-2, the V gene TRBV15, with D unresolved. Germline V gives CDR1 LNHNV, CDR2 YYDKDF (reference sequence). The CDR3 totals 14 residues. Trimming left V 5 bases short and J 0 bases short, with 10 bases between. CDR3 protein: CATSLHGANYGYTF. CDR3 bases: TGTGCCACCAGCCTACACGGAGCTAACTATGGCTACACCTTC.

This chain uses TRBV20-1 with TRBJ2-7; 7 bases fit TRBD2. This CDR3 contains 13 residues. V shed 6 bases and J 4 bases; nucleotides not matched to a gene: 9. The germline V gene encodes CDR1 DFQATT and CDR2 SNEGSKA (reference sequence). CDR3 DNA sequence: TGCAGTGCCAGAACGGGACTAAGATACGAGCAGTACTTC. Translated, it gives CSARTGLRYEQYF.

The chain employs TRBV12-3 or TRBV12-4 and TRBJ2-7; D gene unclear. The CDR3 consists of 14 residues. The V end was cut by 5 bases, the J end by 1 base, with 12 bases between. CDR3 amino acids: CASSNRLGSYEQYF. In DNA, the CDR3 is TGTGCCAGCAGTAACCGGCTAGGGTCCTACGAGCAGTACTTC.

This clonotype came up once. J is TRBJ2-3 and V is TRBV2; D not certain. This CDR3 spans 13 amino acids. The germline CDR1 and CDR2 sequences are SNHLY and FYNNEI. Trimming shortened V by 0 bases and J by 2 bases, and 3 bases separated the two germline ends. Here the CDR3 DNA reads TGTGCCAGCAGTGAAGCGATCACAGATACGCAGTATTTT. Its translation is CASSEAITDTQYF.

V gene TRBV20-1 combines with J gene TRBJ1-6, with a tentative D call TRBD1 (5 bases). CDR3 length equals 12 residues. Germline V lookup: CDR1 DFQATT, CDR2 SNEGSKA (reference sequence). The V and J ends lost 2 bases and 9 bases respectively, with 8 bases between them. This CDR3 reads CSARPGFSPLHF. DNA of the CDR3: TGCAGTGCTAGACCAGGGTTTTCACCCCTCCACTTT.

The chain carries TRBV25-1 and TRBJ1-1, with a weak D call TRBD1 (6 bases). The V end lost 6 bases, the J end lost 3 bases, and 11 bases lay between the germline ends. This CDR3 has 13 amino acids. Germline CDR1 reads MGHDK; CDR2 reads SYGVNS. The DNA for the CDR3 is TGTGCCAGCAGGGAACAGGGAGACACTGAAGCTTTCTTT. It yields the protein CASREQGDTEAFF.

This clonotype occurred a few times. The chain carries TRBV6-1 and TRBJ1-2; D is unresolved. Germline values: CDR1 MNHNS, CDR2 SASEGT. This CDR3 comprises 13 residues. Trimming shortened V by 3 bases and J by 6 bases, and 11 bases separated the two germline ends. This CDR3 reads CASSESDPHGYTF. The DNA of the CDR3 is TGTGCCAGCAGTGAGAGCGACCCTCATGGCTACACCTTC.

The rearrangement links TRBV11-2 to TRBJ2-1; 9 nucleotides match TRBD2. The CDR3 covers 16 residues. Germline lookup yields CDR1 SGHAT and CDR2 FQNNGV. J lost 4 bases, V lost 4 bases, and 8 bases had no gene match. This chain's CDR3 is CASSSGSGGSYNEQFF. The CDR3 DNA sequence: TGTGCCAGCAGCTCGGGGAGCGGGGGGTCTTACAATGAGCAGTTCTTC.

This chain uses TRBV4-2 with TRBJ1-2, with D hard to call. The V gene's germline CDR1 is LGHNA and CDR2 YNFKEQ. The V gene lost 1 base and the J gene lost 4 bases, with 13 bases spanning the gap. CDR3 size: 15 residues. The CDR3 is CASSQGEIAGYGYTF. As DNA, the CDR3 is TGTGCCAGCAGCCAAGGGGAAATAGCTGGCTATGGCTACACCTTC.

This clonotype was seen more than once but under ten times. The rearrangement joins TRBV12-3 or TRBV12-4 to TRBJ2-1; 9 nucleotides agree with TRBD2. This CDR3 is built from 16 residues. V was pared by 3 bases and J by 0 bases, with 3 bases of the junction left unmatched. Here the CDR3 reads CASSFGLASSYNEQFF. The DNA of the CDR3 is TGTGCCAGCAGTTTCGGACTAGCGAGCTCCTACAATGAGCAGTTCTTC.

This clonotype was seen more than once but under ten times. V and J are TRBV2 and TRBJ1-4; D uncertain. V lost 8 bases, J lost 7 bases, and 8 bases lay in between. This CDR3 spans 11 amino acids. The germline gives CDR1 SNHLY, CDR2 FYNNEI. The DNA of the CDR3 is TGTGCCAGCGGAAAGGTTGAAAAACTGTTTTTT. Its protein product is CASGKVEKLFF.

In this sample, this clonotype turned up a few times. The DNA for the CDR3 is TGTGCCAGCAGACCCACCGGCATTTTGAACACTGAAGCTTTCTTT. It specifies CASRPTGILNTEAFF. This chain uses TRBV25-1 with TRBJ1-1; D ambiguous. V was clipped by 6 bases and J by 0 bases, with 14 bases between them. This CDR3 spans 15 amino acids. The germline gives CDR1 MGHDK, CDR2 SYGVNS.